The text below deals with one T cell receptor (beta chain). The data were obtained in a study of OX40 agonist ivuxolimab in advanced cancers. Data came from immunoSEQ multiplex PCR; TCRdb stores just in-frame clones and leaves some out. There are some 43,000 clones in the sample; roughly 85% occur only once, and 3.4% lies in the top ten. The CDR3 sequence is 12 residues long. With 2 bases removed from V and 0 bases from J, the gap between germline ends came to 0 bases. Looked up from germline, CDR1 is SEHNR and CDR2 is FQNEAQ (reference sequence). This TCR was sampled from an adult with an advanced solid tumor such as melanoma, head and neck, liver or kidney cancer. The specimen comprised CD4+ or CD8+ T cells sorted from blood, sampled in a trial of the OX40 agonist ivuxolimab. The genes are TRBV7-9 and TRBJ2-3; D unresolved. This chain's CDR3 is CASSLSTDTQYF. CDR3 nucleotide sequence: TGTGCCAGCAGCTTAAGCACAGATACGCAGTATTTT.